The 16 T cell receptor beta chains in this list originate from one sample, sequenced in a study of glioma-infiltrating T cells after dendritic cell vaccination. Using immunoSEQ multiplex PCR, the repertoire was profiled, and TCRdb retains in-frame clones only, with some absent. The sample lists roughly 100,000 clones; around 90% were seen once. Time point of the sample: after dendritic cell vaccination, including at tumor progression/relapse. This specimen was blood, taken after dendritic cell vaccination. The source of these receptors is a human donor with glioblastoma.

This chain joins TRBV27 and TRBJ1-5; 8 bases are a match to TRBD1. Germline assignment: CDR1 MNHEY and CDR2 SMNVEV (reference sequence). V lost 5 bases and J lost 2; bases outside the gene matches: 5. This CDR3 has 15 residues. The CDR3 protein is CASSPGTGGNQPQHF. Written as DNA, the CDR3 is TGTGCCAGCAGTCCCGGGACAGGCGGCAATCAGCCCCAGCATTTT.

The chain joins TRBV7-8 to TRBJ2-3; 11 bases align to TRBD1. This CDR3 comprises 16 residues. The ends lost 5 bases at V and 0 bases at J; junction bases unmatched: 4. Germline V gene lookup returns CDR1 SGHVS and CDR2 FQNEAQ. CDR3 DNA: TGTGCCAGCAGCCCAGGACAGGGGGCTAGCACAGATACGCAGTATTTT. Translating it yields CASSPGQGASTDTQYF.

This clone came up once. This chain links TRBV10-3 with TRBJ1-2, with D maybe TRBD1 (6 bases). The ends were cut back, 4 bases at V and 0 bases at J, with 12 bases in the middle. CDR1 is ENHRY and CDR2 is SYGVKD in the germline V gene. This CDR3 has 15 amino acids. CDR3 DNA: TGTGCCATCAGTGGAGGGACAACCTCTAACTATGGCTACACCTTC. Translation: CAISGGTTSNYGYTF.

The V and J genes are TRBV5-4 and TRBJ1-2, with D perhaps TRBD1 (6 bases). CDR1 and CDR2 from the germline V gene are SGHNT and YYREEE (reference sequence). Trimming removed 2 bases from V and 7 bases from J, with 12 bases in between. The CDR3 has 13 residues. This CDR3 reads CASSLERGSGYTF. The DNA of the CDR3 is TGTGCCAGCAGCTTAGAGAGGGGGTCTGGCTACACCTTC.

The chain links TRBV7-9 to TRBJ2-3, with 12 positions matching TRBD2. J lost 5 bases, V lost 4 bases, and 4 bases had no gene match. The CDR3 is made up of 15 amino acids. Looked up from germline, CDR1 is SEHNR and CDR2 is FQNEAQ (reference sequence). CDR3 loop: CASSSSGGAGDTQYF. CDR3 nucleotides: TGTGCCAGCAGCTCTAGCGGGGGGGCTGGAGATACGCAGTATTTT.

This chain joins TRBV5-8 and TRBJ2-7; 7 bases fit TRBD1. The CDR3 loop spans 15 amino acids. With V trimmed by 0 bases and J by 5 bases, 8 bases remained unmatched. CDR1 and CDR2 from the germline V gene are SGHTS and YDEGEE. The CDR3 DNA is TGTGCCAGCAGCTTGGAAGGGGGCCCAGGGAACGAGCAGTACTTC. It is translated as CASSLEGGPGNEQYF.

This chain uses TRBV6-1 with TRBJ2-1; 14 bases agree with TRBD2. Germline V gene sequence: CDR1 MNHNS, CDR2 SASEGT. With V trimmed by 0 bases and J by 3 bases, 7 bases remained unmatched. This CDR3 comprises 19 residues. CDR3 sequence reads: CASSEALGTSGSGYNEQFF. The CDR3 DNA reads TGTGCCAGCAGTGAAGCGTTGGGGACTAGCGGGAGCGGCTACAATGAGCAGTTCTTC.

This clone came up a few times. This chain uses TRBV6-6 with TRBJ1-2; possible D gene TRBD1, 6 bases. This CDR3 is built from 14 residues. Germline assignment: CDR1 MNHNY and CDR2 SVGAGI (reference sequence). Trimming took off 0 bases at V and 4 bases at J, with 9 bases between the two ends. CDR3 loop: CASSYSRGSYGYTF. The CDR3 DNA reads as TGTGCCAGCAGTTACTCGAGGGGGAGCTATGGCTACACCTTC.

V usage is TRBV5-1 and J usage is TRBJ2-3, with 13 bases lining up with TRBD2. With V trimmed by 4 bases and J by 3 bases, 8 bases remained unmatched. The germline V gene encodes CDR1 SGHRS and CDR2 YFSETQ. CDR3 length: 17 amino acids. The chain's CDR3 is CASSTTSGGALTDTQYF. CDR3 nucleotides: TGCGCCAGCAGCACCACTAGCGGGGGGGCCCTAACAGATACGCAGTATTTT.

Comment on this clone: An end of the junction differs from the germline gene, which may be a read error. The chain links TRBV7-7 to TRBJ2-7; 7 bases map to TRBD1. The CDR3 length is 20 residues. The germline CDR1 and CDR2 sequences are SSHAT and FNYEAQ (reference sequence). CDR3 protein: CASRPTQRDSQGWPHYEQYF. As DNA, the CDR3 is TGTGCTAGCAGACCCACCCAACGGGACAGTCAAGGATGGCCCCACTACGAGCAGTACTTC.

This sequence joins TRBV4-1 and TRBJ2-7; D perhaps matches TRBD2 (7 bases). CDR1 and CDR2 (germline): MGHRA, YSYEKL. V lost 11 bases to trimming and J lost 4 bases, with 24 bases between them. The CDR3 totals 15 residues. CDR3: CASAGGGRAGYEQYF. The CDR3 bases are TGCGCCTCAGCCGGAGGGGGGAGGGCCGGGTACGAGCAGTACTTC.

This rearrangement joins TRBV9 to TRBJ2-5; 10 positions agree with TRBD1. Gene TRBJ2-7 matches the end of the DNA better, so the J call may be wrong. This CDR3 contains 15 residues. In germline, CDR1 is SGDLS, CDR2 YYNGEE. This CDR3 reads CASSVGPGQGYEQYF. The DNA of the CDR3 is TGTGCCAGCAGCGTAGGGCCGGGACAGGGGTACGAGCAGTACTTC.

CDR3 in amino acids: CASSPGQGNSGNTIYF. CDR3 nucleotides: TGTGCCAGCAGCCCGGGACAGGGGAACTCTGGAAACACCATATATTTT. The J gene is TRBJ1-3, the V gene TRBV2; TRBD1 aligns across 10 bases. This CDR3 contains 16 residues. V lost 6 bases to trimming and J lost 0 bases; unmatched junction nucleotides: 5. The germline gives CDR1 SNHLY, CDR2 FYNNEI.

The V call is TRBV19, the J call TRBJ2-1, with 9 bases lining up with TRBD2. V lost 6 bases to trimming and J lost 8 bases; unmatched junction nucleotides: 14. Per the germline V gene, CDR1 is LNHDA and CDR2 is SQIVND (reference sequence). This CDR3 contains 16 residues. CDR3 coding DNA: TGTGCCAGTAGAGACTCTAGCGGGGTGAAGGGTGATGAGCAGTTCTTC. Its protein is CASRDSSGVKGDEQFF.

V and J are TRBV7-3 and TRBJ1-1; possibly TRBD1 for D (6 bases). The V end was cut by 6 bases, the J end by 6 bases, with 17 bases between. Looked up from germline, CDR1 is SGHTA and CDR2 is FQGTGA. The CDR3 is 14 amino acids. CDR3 coding DNA: TGTGCCAGCAGATCGGACAGTGAAACCTCTGAAGCTTTCTTT. Amino acids: CASRSDSETSEAFF.

As for this clone: The junction differs from germline at one of its ends, possibly a read error. Other nucleotide sequences in the sample specify the same CDR3. This sequence joins TRBV6-5 and TRBJ1-6; 7 nucleotides line up with TRBD1. CDR1 MNHEY and CDR2 SVGAGI come from the germline V gene. CDR3 length: 14 amino acids. The CDR3 region is CASSPGQTNSPLHF. The CDR3 region has the DNA TGTGCCAGCAGTCCGGGACAGACCAATTCCCCCCTCCACTTT.